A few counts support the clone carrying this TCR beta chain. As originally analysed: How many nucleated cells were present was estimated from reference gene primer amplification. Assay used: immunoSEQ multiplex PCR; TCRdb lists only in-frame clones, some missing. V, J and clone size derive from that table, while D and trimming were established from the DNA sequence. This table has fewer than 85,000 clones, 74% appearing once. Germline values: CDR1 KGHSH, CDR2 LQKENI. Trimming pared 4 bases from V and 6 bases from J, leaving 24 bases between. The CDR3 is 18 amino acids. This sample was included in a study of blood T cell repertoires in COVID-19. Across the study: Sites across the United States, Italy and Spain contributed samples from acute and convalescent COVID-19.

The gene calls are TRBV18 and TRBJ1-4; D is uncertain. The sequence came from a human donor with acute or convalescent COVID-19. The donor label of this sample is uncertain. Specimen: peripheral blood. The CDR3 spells CASSRDISLEARYEKLFF. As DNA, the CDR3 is TGTGCCAGCTCACGCGACATCAGTTTGGAGGCTCGGTATGAAAAACTGTTTTTT.